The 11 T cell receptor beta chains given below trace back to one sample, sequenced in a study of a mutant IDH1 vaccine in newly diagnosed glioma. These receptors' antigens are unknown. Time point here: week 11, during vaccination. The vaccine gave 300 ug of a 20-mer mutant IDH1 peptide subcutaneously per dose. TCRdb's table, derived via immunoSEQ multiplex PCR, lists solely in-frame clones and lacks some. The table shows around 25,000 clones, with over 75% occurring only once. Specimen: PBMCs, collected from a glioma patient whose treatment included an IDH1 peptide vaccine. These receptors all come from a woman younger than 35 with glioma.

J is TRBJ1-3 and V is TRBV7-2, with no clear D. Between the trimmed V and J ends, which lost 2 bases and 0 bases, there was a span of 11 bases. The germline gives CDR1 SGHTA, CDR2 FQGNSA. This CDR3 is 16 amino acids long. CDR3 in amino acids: CASSLRGGSSGNTIYF. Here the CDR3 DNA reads TGTGCCAGCAGCTTACGAGGCGGTAGCTCTGGAAACACCATATATTTT.

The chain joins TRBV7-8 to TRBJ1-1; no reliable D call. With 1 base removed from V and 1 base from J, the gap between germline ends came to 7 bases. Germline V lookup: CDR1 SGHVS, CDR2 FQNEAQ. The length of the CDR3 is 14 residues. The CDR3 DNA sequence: TGTGCCAGCAGCTTAGTAATAGGGAACACTGAAGCTTTCTTT. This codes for CASSLVIGNTEAFF.

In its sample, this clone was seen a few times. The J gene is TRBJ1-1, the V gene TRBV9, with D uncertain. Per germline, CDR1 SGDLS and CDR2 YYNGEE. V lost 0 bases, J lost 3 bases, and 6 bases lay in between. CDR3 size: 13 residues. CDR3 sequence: CASSVATYTEAFF. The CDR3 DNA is TGTGCCAGCAGCGTAGCTACCTACACTGAAGCTTTCTTT.

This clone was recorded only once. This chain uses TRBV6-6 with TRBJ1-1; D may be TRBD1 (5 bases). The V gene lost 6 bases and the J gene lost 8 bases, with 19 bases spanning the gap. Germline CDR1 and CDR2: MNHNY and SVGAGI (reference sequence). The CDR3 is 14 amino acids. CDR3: CASSPPRGRGEAFF. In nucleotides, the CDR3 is TGTGCCAGCAGCCCTCCCCGGGGCCGCGGGGAAGCTTTCTTT.

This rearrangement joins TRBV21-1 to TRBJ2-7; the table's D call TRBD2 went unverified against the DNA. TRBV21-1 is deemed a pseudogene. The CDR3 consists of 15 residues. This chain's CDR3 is CAKGLEEGSSYEQYF. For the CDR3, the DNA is TGTGCCAAGGGGCTGGAGGAGGGGAGCTCCTACGAGCAGTACTTC.

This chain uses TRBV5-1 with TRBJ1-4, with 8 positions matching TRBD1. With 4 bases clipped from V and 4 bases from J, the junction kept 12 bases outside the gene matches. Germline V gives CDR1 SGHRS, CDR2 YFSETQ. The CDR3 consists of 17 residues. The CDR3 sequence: CASSIPSGQGDNEKLFF. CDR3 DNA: TGCGCCAGCAGCATCCCCTCCGGACAGGGTGATAATGAAAAACTGTTTTTT.

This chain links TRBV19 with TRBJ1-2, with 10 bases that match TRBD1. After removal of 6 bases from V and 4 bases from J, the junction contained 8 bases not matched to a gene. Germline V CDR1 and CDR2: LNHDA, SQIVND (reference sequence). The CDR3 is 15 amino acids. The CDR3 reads CASRDQTGGSYGYTF. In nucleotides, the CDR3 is TGTGCCAGTAGGGATCAGACAGGGGGCAGCTATGGCTACACCTTC. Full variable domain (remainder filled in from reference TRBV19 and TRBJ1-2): DGGITQSPKYLFRKEGQNVTLSCEQNLNHDAMYWYRQDPGQGLRLIYYSQIVNDFQKGDIAEGYSVSREKKESFPLTVTSAQKNPTAFYLCASRDQTGGSYGYTFGSGTRLTVV.

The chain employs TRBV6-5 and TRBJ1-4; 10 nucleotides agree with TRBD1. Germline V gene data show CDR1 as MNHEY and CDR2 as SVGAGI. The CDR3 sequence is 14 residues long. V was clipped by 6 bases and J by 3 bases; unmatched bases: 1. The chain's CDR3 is CASRGTGANEKLFF. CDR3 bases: TGTGCCAGCAGGGGGACAGGGGCTAATGAAAAACTGTTTTTT.

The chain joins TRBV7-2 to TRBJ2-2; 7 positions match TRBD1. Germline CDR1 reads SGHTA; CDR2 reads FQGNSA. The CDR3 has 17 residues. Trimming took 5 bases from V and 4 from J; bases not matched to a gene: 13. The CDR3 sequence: CASSRHFQGVFTGELFF. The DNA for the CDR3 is TGTGCCAGCAGCCGCCATTTCCAGGGGGTATTCACCGGGGAGCTGTTTTTT.

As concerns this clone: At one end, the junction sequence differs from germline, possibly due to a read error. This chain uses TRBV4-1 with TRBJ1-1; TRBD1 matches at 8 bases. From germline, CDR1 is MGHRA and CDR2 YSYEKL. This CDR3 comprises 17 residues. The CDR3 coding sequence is TGCGCCAGCAGCCAATGGTTGAGTTCGTCTTCGGACAGGGCGCTACATTTT. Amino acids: CASSQWLSSSSDRALHF.

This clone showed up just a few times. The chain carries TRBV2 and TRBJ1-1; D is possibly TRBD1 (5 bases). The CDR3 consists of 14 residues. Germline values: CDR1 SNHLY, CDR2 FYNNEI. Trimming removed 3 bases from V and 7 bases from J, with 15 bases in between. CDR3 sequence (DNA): TGTGCCAGCAGTGAGCAGGGTGGGGGTAGTGAAGCTTTCTTT. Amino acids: CASSEQGGGSEAFF.